This TCR beta chain derives from a study of T-cell reconstitution after alpha-beta-depleted transplantation in children. The study, taken as a whole, reports: TCRbeta diversity was high at day 60 in some patients (a result of surviving recipient T cells and thymic progenitors). Alpha-beta T cells about two months after transplant reportedly derived from several hundred expanded graft clones.

Library preparation (for TCRbeta) was performed with unique molecular identifiers. TCRdb independently ran MiXCR on the PCR reads; one entry per CDR3 protein. In the table there are about 150,000 distinct CDR3 sequences, 11% of which are singletons. About this clonotype itself: Antigen: not known.

V lost 6 bases to trimming and J lost 4 bases, with 10 bases between them. In germline, CDR1 is MRHNA, CDR2 SNTAGT. The CDR3 runs to 12 residues. The chain uses TRBV6-4 and TRBJ2-7, with no clear D. The receptor was isolated from a boy under 10 years old with acute myeloid leukemia, due to receive a stem cell transplant. This specimen consisted of PBMCs, obtained before TCRalphabeta/CD19-depleted stem cell transplant. CDR3 loop: CASSWTEYEQYF. The CDR3 DNA sequence: TGTGCCAGCAGCTGGACCGAATACGAGCAGTACTTC.